This T cell receptor beta chain was documented in a study of blood T cell repertoires in COVID-19. Overall study: Both acute and convalescent COVID-19 samples were obtained from the United States, Italy and Spain. From T cells, B-cell-depleted T cells, or PBMCs came the material, which was cDNA or gDNA.

Clones were sequenced by immunoSEQ multiplex PCR, and TCRdb holds only the in-frame ones, with some missing. The sample lists about 190,000 clones, 70% to 90% seen once, with around 6.6% in the top ten. The CDR3 is 17 amino acids. CDR1 and CDR2 from the germline V gene are SGDLS and YYNGEE. After removal of 3 bases from V and 0 bases from J, the junction contained 4 bases not matched to a gene. V is TRBV9 and J is TRBJ2-2, with TRBD2 matching 11 bases. The sequence was obtained from a woman aged 35 to 49 who had recovered from COVID-19. Sequenced sample: peripheral blood. CDR3 coding DNA: TGTGCCAGCAGCGGCGGGACTAGCGGCGCGAACACCGGGGAGCTGTTTTTT. Translating gives CASSGGTSGANTGELFF. The full variable domain, completed using reference TRBV9 and TRBJ2-2, is DSGVTQTPKHLITATGQRVTLRCSPRSGDLSVYWYQQSLDQGLQFLIQYYNGEERAKGNILERFSAQQFPDLHSELNLSSLELGDSALYFCASSGGTSGANTGELFFGEGSRLTVL.